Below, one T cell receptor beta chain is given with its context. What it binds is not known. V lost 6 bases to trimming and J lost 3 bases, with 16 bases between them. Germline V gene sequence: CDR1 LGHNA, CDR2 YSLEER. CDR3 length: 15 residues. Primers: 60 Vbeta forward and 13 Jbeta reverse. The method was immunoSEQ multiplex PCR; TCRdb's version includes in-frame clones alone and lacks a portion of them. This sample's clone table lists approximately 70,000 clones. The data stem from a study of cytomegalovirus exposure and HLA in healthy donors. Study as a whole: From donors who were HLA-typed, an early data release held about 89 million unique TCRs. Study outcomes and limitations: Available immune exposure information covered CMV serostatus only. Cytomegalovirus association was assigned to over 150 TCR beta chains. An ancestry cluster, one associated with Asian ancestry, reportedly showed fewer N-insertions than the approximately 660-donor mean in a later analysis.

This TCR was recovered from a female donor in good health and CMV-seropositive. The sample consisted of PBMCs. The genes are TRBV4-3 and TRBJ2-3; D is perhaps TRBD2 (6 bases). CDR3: CASRLTRQRTDTQYF. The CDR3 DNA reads TGCGCCAGCAGACTGACTAGGCAAAGGACAGATACGCAGTATTTT.